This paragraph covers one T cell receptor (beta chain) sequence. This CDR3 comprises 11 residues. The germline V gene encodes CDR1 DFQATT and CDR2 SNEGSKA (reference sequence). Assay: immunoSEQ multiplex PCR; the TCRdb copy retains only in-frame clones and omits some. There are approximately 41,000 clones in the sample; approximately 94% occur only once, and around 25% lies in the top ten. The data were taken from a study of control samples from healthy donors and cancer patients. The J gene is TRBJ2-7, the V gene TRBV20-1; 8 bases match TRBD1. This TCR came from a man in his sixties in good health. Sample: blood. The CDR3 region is CSADRAGEQYF. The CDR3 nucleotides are TGCAGCGCGGACAGGGCAGGAGAGCAGTACTTC.